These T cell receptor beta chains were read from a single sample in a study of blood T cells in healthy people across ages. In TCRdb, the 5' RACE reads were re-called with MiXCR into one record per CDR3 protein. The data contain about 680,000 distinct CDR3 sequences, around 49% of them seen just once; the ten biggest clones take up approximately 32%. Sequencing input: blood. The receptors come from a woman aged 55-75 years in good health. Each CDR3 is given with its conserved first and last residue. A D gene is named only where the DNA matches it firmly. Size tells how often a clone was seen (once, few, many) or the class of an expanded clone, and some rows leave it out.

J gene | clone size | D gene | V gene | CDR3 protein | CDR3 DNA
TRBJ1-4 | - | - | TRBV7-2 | CASSYGAGEKLFF | TGTGCCAGCAGCTACGGGGCGGGTGAAAAACTGTTTTTT
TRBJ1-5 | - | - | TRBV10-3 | CAISERVLEPQHF | TGTGCCATCAGTGAGCGGGTGTTGGAGCCCCAGCATTTT
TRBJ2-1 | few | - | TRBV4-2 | CASSQDGGAYNEQFF | TGTGCCAGCAGCCAAGACGGGGGCGCTTACAATGAGCAGTTCTTC
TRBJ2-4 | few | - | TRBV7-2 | CASSLTSVKNIQYF | TGTGCCAGCAGCTTAACCTCGGTGAAAAACATTCAGTACTTC
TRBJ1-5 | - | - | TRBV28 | CASSFGAGVNQPQHF | TGTGCCAGCAGTTTCGGGGCAGGGGTTAATCAGCCCCAGCATTTT
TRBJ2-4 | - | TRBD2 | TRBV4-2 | CASSQDREGGIIQYF | TGTGCCAGCAGCCAAGATCGGGAGGGGGGGATCATTCAGTACTTC
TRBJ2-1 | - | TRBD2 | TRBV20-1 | CSARGGWVEQFF | TGCAGTGCTAGGGGAGGGTGGGTTGAGCAGTTCTTC
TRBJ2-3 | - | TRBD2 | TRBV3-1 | CASSRNPSGASTDTQYF | TGTGCCAGCAGCCGTAACCCTAGCGGGGCTAGCACAGATACGCAGTATTTT
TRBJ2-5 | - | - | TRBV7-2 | CASSLFYSRAQETQYF | TGCGCCAGCAGCTTATTTTACTCCAGAGCCCAAGAGACCCAGTACTTC
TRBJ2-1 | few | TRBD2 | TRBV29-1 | CSVELAGGNEQFF | TGCAGCGTTGAACTAGCGGGAGGCAATGAGCAGTTCTTC